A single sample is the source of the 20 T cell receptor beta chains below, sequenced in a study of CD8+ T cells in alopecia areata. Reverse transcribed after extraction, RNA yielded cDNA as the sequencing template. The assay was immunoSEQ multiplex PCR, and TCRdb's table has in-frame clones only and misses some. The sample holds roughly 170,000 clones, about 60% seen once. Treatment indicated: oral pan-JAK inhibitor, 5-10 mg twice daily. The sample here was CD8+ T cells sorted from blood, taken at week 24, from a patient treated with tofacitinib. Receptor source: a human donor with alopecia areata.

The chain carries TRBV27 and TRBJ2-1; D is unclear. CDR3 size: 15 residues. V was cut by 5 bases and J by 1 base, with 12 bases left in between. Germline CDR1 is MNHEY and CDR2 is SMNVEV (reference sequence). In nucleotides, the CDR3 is TGTGCCAGCAGTCTAATCCTTTCTTCCTACAATGAGCAGTTCTTC. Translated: CASSLILSSYNEQFF.

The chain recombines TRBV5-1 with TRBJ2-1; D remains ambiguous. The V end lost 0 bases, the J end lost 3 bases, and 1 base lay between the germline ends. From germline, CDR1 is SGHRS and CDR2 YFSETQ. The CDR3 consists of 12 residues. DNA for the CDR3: TGCGCCAGCAGCTTGGACTACAATGAGCAGTTCTTC. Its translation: CASSLDYNEQFF.

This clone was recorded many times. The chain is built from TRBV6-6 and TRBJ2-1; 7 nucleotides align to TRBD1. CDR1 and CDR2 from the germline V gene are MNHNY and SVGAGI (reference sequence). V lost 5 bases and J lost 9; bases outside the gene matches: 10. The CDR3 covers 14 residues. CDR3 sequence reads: CASSTDRENFEQFF. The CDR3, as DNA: TGTGCCAGCAGTACCGACAGGGAAAACTTTGAGCAGTTCTTC.

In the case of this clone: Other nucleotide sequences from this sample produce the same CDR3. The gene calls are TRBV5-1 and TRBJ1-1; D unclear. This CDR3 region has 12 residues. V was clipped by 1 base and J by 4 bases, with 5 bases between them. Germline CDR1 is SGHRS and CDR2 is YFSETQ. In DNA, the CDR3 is TGCGCCAGCAGCTTGTCGGCCACTGAAGCTTTCTTT. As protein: CASSLSATEAFF.

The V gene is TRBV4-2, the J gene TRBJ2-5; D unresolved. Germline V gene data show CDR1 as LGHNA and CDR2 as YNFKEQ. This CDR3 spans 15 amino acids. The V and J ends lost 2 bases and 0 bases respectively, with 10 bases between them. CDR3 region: CASSQRRGDQETQYF. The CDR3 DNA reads TGTGCCAGCAGCCAACGTAGAGGAGACCAAGAGACCCAGTACTTC.

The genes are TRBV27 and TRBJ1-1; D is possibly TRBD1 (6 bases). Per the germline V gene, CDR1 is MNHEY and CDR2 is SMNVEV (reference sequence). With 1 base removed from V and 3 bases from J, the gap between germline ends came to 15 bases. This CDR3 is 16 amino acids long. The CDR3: CASSLLIQGRDTEAFF. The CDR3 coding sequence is TGTGCCAGCAGTTTATTGATACAGGGCCGGGACACTGAAGCTTTCTTT.

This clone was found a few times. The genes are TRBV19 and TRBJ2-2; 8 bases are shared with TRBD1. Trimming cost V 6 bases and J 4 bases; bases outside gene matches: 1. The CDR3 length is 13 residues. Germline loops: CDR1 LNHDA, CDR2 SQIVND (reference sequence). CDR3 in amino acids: CASRGQVTGELFF. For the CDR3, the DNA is TGTGCCAGTAGGGGACAGGTCACCGGGGAGCTGTTTTTT. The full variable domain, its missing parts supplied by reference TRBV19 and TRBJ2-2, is DGGITQSPKYLFRKEGQNVTLSCEQNLNHDAMYWYRQDPGQGLRLIYYSQIVNDFQKGDIAEGYSVSREKKESFPLTVTSAQKNPTAFYLCASRGQVTGELFFGEGSRLTVL.

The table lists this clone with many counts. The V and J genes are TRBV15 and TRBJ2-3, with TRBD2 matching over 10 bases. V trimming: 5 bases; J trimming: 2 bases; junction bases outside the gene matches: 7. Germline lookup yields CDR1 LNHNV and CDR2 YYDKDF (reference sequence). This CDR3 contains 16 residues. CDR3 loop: CATSPTSGDLTDTQYF. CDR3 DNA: TGTGCCACCAGCCCCACTAGCGGGGACCTCACAGATACGCAGTATTTT.

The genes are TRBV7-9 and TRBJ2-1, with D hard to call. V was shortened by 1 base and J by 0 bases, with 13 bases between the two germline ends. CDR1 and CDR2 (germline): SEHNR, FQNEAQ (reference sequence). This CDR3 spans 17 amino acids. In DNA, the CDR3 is TGTGCCAGCAGCTTAGGACCTTTCTCTCCCTCCTACAATGAGCAGTTCTTC. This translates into CASSLGPFSPSYNEQFF.

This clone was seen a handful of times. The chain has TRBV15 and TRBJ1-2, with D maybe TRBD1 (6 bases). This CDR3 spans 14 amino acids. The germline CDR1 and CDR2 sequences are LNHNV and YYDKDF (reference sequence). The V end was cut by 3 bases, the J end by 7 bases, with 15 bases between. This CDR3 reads CATSSPDRTAGYTF. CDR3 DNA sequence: TGTGCCACCAGCAGCCCAGACAGGACTGCTGGCTACACCTTC.

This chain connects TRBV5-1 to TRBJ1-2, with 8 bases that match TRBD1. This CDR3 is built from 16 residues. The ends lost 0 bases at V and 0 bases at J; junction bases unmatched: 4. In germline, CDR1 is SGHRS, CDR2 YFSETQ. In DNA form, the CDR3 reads TGCGCCAGCAGCTTGGAACCGGGACAGGCTAACTATGGCTACACCTTC. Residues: CASSLEPGQANYGYTF.

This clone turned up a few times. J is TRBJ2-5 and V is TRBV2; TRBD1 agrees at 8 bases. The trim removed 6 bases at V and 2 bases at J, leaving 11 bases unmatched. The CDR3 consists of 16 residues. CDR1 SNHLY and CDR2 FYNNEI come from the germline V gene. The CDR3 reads CASRDLPGGLQETQYF. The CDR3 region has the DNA TGTGCCAGCAGGGACCTTCCAGGGGGCCTTCAAGAGACCCAGTACTTC.

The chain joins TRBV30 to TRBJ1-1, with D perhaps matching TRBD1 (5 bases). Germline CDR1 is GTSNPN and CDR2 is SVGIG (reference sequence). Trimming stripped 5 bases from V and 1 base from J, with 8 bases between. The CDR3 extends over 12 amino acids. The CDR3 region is CAWGHQNTEAFF. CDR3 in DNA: TGTGCCTGGGGACACCAGAACACTGAAGCTTTCTTT.

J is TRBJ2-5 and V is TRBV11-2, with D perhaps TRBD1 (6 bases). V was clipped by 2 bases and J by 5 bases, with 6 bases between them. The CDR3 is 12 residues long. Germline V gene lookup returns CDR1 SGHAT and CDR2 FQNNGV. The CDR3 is CASSLRGETQYF. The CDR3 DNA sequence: TGTGCCAGCAGCTTAAGGGGGGAGACCCAGTACTTC.

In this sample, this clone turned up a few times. The CDR3 DNA reads TGCAGCGTTGAGGGAGACTCCCACTCCTACAATGAGCAGTTCTTC. Its protein is CSVEGDSHSYNEQFF. The chain uses TRBV29-1 and TRBJ2-1; a possible D gene is TRBD2 (5 bases). V dropped 3 bases and J dropped 0 bases, with 12 bases sitting between them. CDR3 length equals 15 residues. Germline V lookup: CDR1 SQVTM, CDR2 ANQGSEA.

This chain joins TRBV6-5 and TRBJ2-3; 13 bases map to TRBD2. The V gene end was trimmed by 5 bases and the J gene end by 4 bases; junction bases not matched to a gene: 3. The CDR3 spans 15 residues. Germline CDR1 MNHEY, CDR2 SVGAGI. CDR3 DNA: TGTGCCAGCAGTCCCGGGACTAGCGGGGCAGATACGCAGTATTTT. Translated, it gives CASSPGTSGADTQYF.

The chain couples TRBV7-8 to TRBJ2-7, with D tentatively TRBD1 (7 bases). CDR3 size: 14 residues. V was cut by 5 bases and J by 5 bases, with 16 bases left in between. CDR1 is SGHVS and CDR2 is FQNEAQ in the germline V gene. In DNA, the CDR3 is TGTGCCAGCAGCCCAGGGGGGATAAGCGACGAGCAGTACTTC. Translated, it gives CASSPGGISDEQYF.

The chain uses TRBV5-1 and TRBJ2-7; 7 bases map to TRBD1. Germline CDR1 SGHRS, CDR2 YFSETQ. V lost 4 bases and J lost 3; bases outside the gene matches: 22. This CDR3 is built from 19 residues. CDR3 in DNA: TGCGCCAGCAGCGACCCCGGGGATTCCCGGGACAGCGTGTACTACGAGCAGTACTTC. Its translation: CASSDPGDSRDSVYYEQYF.

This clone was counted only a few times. CDR3 coding DNA: TGTGCCAGCAGCCTCCCCGGGGGAACCTACGAGCAGTACTTC. Residues: CASSLPGGTYEQYF. V gene TRBV21-1 combines with J gene TRBJ2-7; the table names TRBD2, a call not compared with the DNA. TRBV21-1 is labeled a pseudogene. The CDR3 length is 14 residues.

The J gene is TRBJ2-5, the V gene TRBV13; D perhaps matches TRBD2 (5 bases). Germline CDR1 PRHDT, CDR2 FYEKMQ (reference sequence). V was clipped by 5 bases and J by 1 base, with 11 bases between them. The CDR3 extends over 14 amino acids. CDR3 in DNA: TGTGCCAGCAGCCACCCGGGGATCCAAGAGACCCAGTACTTC. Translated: CASSHPGIQETQYF.